This T cell receptor beta chain was captured in a study of blood T cell repertoires in COVID-19. Overall study context: The United States, Italy and Spain provided the acute and convalescent COVID-19 samples. Sample material is recorded as cDNA or gDNA derived from T cells, B-cell-depleted T cells, or PBMCs.

The CDR3 is 14 residues long. Germline V gene sequence: CDR1 SNHLY, CDR2 FYNNEI. V lost 4 bases and J lost 4, with 11 bases in between. Original data processing: For nucleated cells, counts were estimated from reference gene primer amplification. Data came from immunoSEQ multiplex PCR; TCRdb stores just in-frame clones and leaves some out. The D gene and trimming were derived from the DNA, and the V and J assignments and clone size from that table. The sample lists about 23,000 clones, 80% to 95% occurring once. The source is a human donor in a cohort sampled during active COVID-19. The sequenced sample was peripheral blood. The chain has TRBV2 and TRBJ1-5; maybe TRBD1 (5 bases). The CDR3 spells CASSGDSSNQPQHF. The DNA of the CDR3 is TGTGCCAGCAGTGGCGACAGTTCAAATCAGCCCCAGCATTTT.